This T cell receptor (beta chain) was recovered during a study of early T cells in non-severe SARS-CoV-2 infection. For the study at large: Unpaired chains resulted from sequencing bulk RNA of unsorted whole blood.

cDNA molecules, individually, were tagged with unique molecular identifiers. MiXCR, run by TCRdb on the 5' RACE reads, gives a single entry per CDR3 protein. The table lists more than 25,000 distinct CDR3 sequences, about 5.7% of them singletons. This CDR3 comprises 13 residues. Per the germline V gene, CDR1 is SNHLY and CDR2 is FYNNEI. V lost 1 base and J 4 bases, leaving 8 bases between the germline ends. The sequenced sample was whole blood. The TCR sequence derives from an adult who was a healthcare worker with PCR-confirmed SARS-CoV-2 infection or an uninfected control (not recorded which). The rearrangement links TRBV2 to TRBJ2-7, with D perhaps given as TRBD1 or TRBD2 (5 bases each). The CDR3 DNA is TGTGCCAGCAGTGAAGAGGGACCTTACGAGCAGTACTTC. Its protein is CASSEEGPYEQYF.